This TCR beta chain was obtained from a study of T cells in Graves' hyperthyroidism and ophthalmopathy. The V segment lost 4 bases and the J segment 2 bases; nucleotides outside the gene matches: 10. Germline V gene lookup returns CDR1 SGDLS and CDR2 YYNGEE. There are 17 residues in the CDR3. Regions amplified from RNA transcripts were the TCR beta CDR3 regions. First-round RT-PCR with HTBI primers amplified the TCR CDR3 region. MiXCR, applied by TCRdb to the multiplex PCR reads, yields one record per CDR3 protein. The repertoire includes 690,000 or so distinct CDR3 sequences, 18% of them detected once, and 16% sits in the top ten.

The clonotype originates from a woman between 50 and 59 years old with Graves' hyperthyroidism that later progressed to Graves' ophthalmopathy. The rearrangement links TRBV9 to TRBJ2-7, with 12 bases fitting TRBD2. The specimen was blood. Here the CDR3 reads CASSRRSSGGGPYEQYF. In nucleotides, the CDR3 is TGTGCCAGCAGCCGACGTTCTAGCGGGGGGGGACCCTACGAGCAGTACTTC.